This entry lists 7 T cell receptor beta chains sequenced from one sample in a study of siplizumab effects on memory and regulatory T cells (dated by TCRdb to the late 2010s). Libraries were built with the immunoSEQ multiplex PCR assay. Not all clones reach the TCRdb copy of this immuneACCESS table, which keeps in-frame sequences only. Checked studies attribute under half of the gap to unresolved V genes and leave the rest unexplained. The sample table contains 100,000 to 120,000 clones; only one count was recorded for roughly 91% of them. Of the sample, about 0.32% is held by the ten largest clones. The sequenced sample was CD4+ T cells sorted from blood. These receptors were collected from a human donor in good health.

V gene TRBV2 combines with J gene TRBJ2-5, with 9 bases identical to TRBD1. The DNA end favors TRBJ2-7, so the J call may be wrong. Germline lookup yields CDR1 SNHLY and CDR2 FYNNEI. The CDR3 loop spans 12 amino acids. The CDR3 sequence is CASSADRGEQYF. In DNA, the CDR3 is TGTGCCAGCAGTGCGGACAGGGGCGAGCAGTACTTC.

J is TRBJ1-6 and V is TRBV5-4, with 8 bases aligning to TRBD1. Trimming took 0 bases from V and 9 from J; bases not matched to a gene: 5. This CDR3 region has 15 residues. CDR1 is SGHNT and CDR2 is YYREEE in the germline V gene (reference sequence). The CDR3 DNA reads TGTGCCAGCAGCTTGGGAGGGACAGGCGGTTCACCCCTCCACTTT. This encodes CASSLGGTGGSPLHF.

The genes are TRBV4-2 and TRBJ2-5; 13 bases agree with TRBD2. The J call may not be correct, given that the DNA end is closer to TRBJ2-7. The CDR3 extends over 16 amino acids. CDR1 and CDR2 (germline): LGHNA, YNFKEQ. The CDR3 region has the DNA TGTGCCAGCAGCCCGATGGAACTAGCGGGAGGGAGCGAGCAGTACTTC. It specifies CASSPMELAGGSEQYF.

This clone was counted only a few times. The gene calls are TRBV6-1 and TRBJ1-1; D unclear. V gave up 3 bases and J gave up 0 bases, with 8 bases separating them. The CDR3 contains 14 residues. The germline V gene has CDR1 MNHNS and CDR2 SASEGT. CDR3 DNA sequence: TGTGCCAGCAGTGACTCCGCACTGAACACTGAAGCTTTCTTT. This sequence encodes CASSDSALNTEAFF.

J is TRBJ2-1 and V is TRBV7-2, with a possible D match to TRBD2 (5 bases). V lost 0 bases and J 7 bases, leaving 7 bases between the germline ends. The CDR3 has 13 amino acids. CDR1 is SGHTA and CDR2 is FQGNSA in the germline V gene. The CDR3 spells CASSLAGANEQFF. The CDR3 coding sequence is TGTGCCAGCAGCTTAGCGGGAGCGAATGAGCAGTTCTTC.

V usage is TRBV14 and J usage is TRBJ1-1, with D maybe TRBD1 (6 bases). The CDR3 has 15 residues. Germline CDR1 and CDR2: SGHDN and FVKESK. V lost 4 bases and J lost 4, with 16 bases in between. CDR3 amino acids: CASSRYTGLGTEAFF. CDR3 sequence (DNA): TGTGCCAGCAGCCGATACACAGGGTTGGGCACTGAAGCTTTCTTT. The full variable domain, completed using reference TRBV14 and TRBJ1-1, is EAGVTQFPSHSVIEKGQTVTLRCDPISGHDNLYWYRRVMGKEIKFLLHFVKESKQDESGMPNNRFLAERTGGTYSTLKVQPAELEDSGVYFCASSRYTGLGTEAFFGQGTRLTVV.

This clone was seen more than once but under ten times. This rearrangement joins TRBV2 to TRBJ1-2, with 11 bases fitting TRBD1. Germline assignment: CDR1 SNHLY and CDR2 FYNNEI. This CDR3 comprises 14 residues. The trim removed 7 bases at V and 4 bases at J, leaving 5 bases unmatched. CDR3 sequence: CASIWDRGVYGYTF. CDR3 bases: TGTGCCAGCATCTGGGACAGGGGGGTCTATGGCTACACCTTC. Filled out from reference TRBV2 and TRBJ1-2, the complete variable domain reads EPEVTQTPSHQVTQMGQEVILRCVPISNHLYFYWYRQILGQKVEFLVSFYNNEISEKSEIFDDQFSVERPDGSNFTLKIRSTKLEDSAMYFCASIWDRGVYGYTFGSGTRLTVV.